These 31 T cell receptor beta chains originate from one sample sequenced in a study of T cell clonality in common variable immunodeficiency. Notes on the study in general: In common variable immunodeficiency, TCR beta chains reportedly carried fewer deletions and N-nucleotide insertions.

These TCRs are of unknown antigen specificity. Sequenced by immunoSEQ multiplex PCR; TCRdb stores in-frame clones only, minus some. The sample was found to contain approximately 28,000 clones, and every one recurs. Material for sequencing was peripheral blood mononuclear cells. The receptors were gathered from a human donor with common variable immunodeficiency.

In regard to this clone: Read sequence stops 3 residues before the CDR3 end, and the germline J gene provides the missing end. The chain uses TRBV19 and TRBJ2-7; 9 bases are a match to TRBD1. The junction had 5 bases not matched to a gene; V was cut back by 5 bases and J by 6 bases. The CDR3 consists of 13 residues. Germline-derived CDR1 and CDR2 are LNHDA and SQIVND (reference sequence). CDR3 bases read: TGTGCCAGTAGTGCCAGGACAGGGGCCGAG. Amino acids: CASSARTGAE. The entire CDR3 protein reads CASSARTGAEQYF.

At least ten counts were recorded for this clone. The CDR3 end is not reached by the read, which stops 3 residues before it; the germline J gene fills it in. J is TRBJ1-2 and V is TRBV5-1, with TRBD1 identical over 9 bases. Germline lookup yields CDR1 SGHRS and CDR2 YFSETQ. The CDR3 length is 15 residues. The V segment lost 0 bases and the J segment 6 bases; nucleotides outside the gene matches: 6. Here the CDR3 reads CASSLVWDRADGYTF. Partial CDR3 DNA: TGCGCCAGCAGCTTGGTCTGGGACAGGGCTGATGGC.

This clone was picked up a small number of times. From the germline J gene comes the end of the CDR3, since the read stops 3 residues before it. The J gene is TRBJ1-6, the V gene TRBV19, with D maybe TRBD1 (5 bases). V dropped 1 base and J dropped 1 base, with 8 bases sitting between them. Germline V gene sequence: CDR1 LNHDA, CDR2 SQIVND (reference sequence). The CDR3 sequence is 16 residues long. The CDR3 bases that were read are TGTGCCAGTAGTATAGGAGGGGCTTCCTATAATTCACCC. Its translation: CASSIGGASYNSP. The full CDR3 sequence reads CASSIGGASYNSPLHF. The entire variable domain, with the rest obtained from reference TRBV19 and TRBJ1-6, is as follows: DGGITQSPKYLFRKEGQNVTLSCEQNLNHDAMYWYRQDPGQGLRLIYYSQIVNDFQKGDIAEGYSVSREKKESFPLTVTSAQKNPTAFYLCASSIGGASYNSPLHFGNGTRLTVT.

This clone has just a few counts. Read sequence stops 3 residues before the CDR3 end, and the germline J gene provides the missing end. This chain connects TRBV2 to TRBJ1-5; 9 bases align to TRBD1. The CDR3 runs 15 residues. Germline values: CDR1 SNHLY, CDR2 FYNNEI. The ends lost 2 bases at V and 5 bases at J; junction bases unmatched: 4. This CDR3 is CASSETGTGYQPQHF. The sequenced CDR3 bases are TGTGCCAGCAGTGAAACTGGGACAGGGTATCAGCCC.

A note on this clone: The read stops 3 residues short of the end of the CDR3; the missing end is completed from the germline J gene. V gene TRBV6-1 combines with J gene TRBJ1-5, with 7 positions matching TRBD1. The CDR3 contains 16 residues. V trimming: 1 base; J trimming: 9 bases; junction bases outside the gene matches: 12. Germline V gene lookup returns CDR1 MNHNS and CDR2 SASEGT. The DNA read from the CDR3 is TGTGCCAGCAGTGAAGAGGGGCAGGGGGTCGTTGTGCCC. Amino acid sequence: CASSEEGQGVVVP. The entire CDR3 reads CASSEEGQGVVVPQHF.

This clone was seen at least ten times. The missing CDR3 end, 3 residues past where the read stops, is filled in from the germline J gene. J is TRBJ2-3 and V is TRBV11-2; D ambiguous. Trimming took off 2 bases at V and 5 bases at J, with 11 bases between the two ends. The CDR3 loop spans 14 amino acids. Germline CDR1 reads SGHAT; CDR2 reads FQNNGV. The CDR3 DNA, read in part, is TGTGCCAGCAGCTTACTGCTAAACTTAGATACG. The encoded protein is CASSLLLNLDT. The whole CDR3 protein reads CASSLLLNLDTQYF.

This clone was counted ten times or more. The sequenced part of the CDR3 DNA is TGTGCCAGTAGCCCAACTAGCGGAACCTACAATGAG. Residues: CASSPTSGTYNE. The complete CDR3 protein is CASSPTSGTYNEQFF. J is TRBJ2-1 and V is TRBV19; TRBD2 agrees at 8 bases. The read gets to within 3 residues of the CDR3 end, and the germline J gene fills in the rest. This CDR3 spans 15 amino acids. Germline trimming cut 6 bases from V and 2 bases from J; bases unmatched to any gene: 6. Germline values: CDR1 LNHDA, CDR2 SQIVND (reference sequence).

The table lists this clone with many counts. The CDR3 end is not reached by the read, which stops 3 residues before it; the germline J gene fills it in. V and J are TRBV5-1 and TRBJ1-1; weak D call: TRBD1 (6 bases). The length of the CDR3 is 14 residues. The ends were cut back, 4 bases at V and 1 base at J, with 11 bases in the middle. Germline V lookup: CDR1 SGHRS, CDR2 YFSETQ. The CDR3 DNA, read in part, is TGCGCCAGCAGCCCAGCAGGGGAGAACACTGAA. The encoded protein is CASSPAGENTE. The entire CDR3 reads CASSPAGENTEAFF.

This clone was observed at least ten times. The read terminates 3 residues before the CDR3 end, so the remaining end is supplied by the germline J gene. This rearrangement joins TRBV19 to TRBJ2-2; TRBD1 matches 9 bases. CDR1 and CDR2 (germline): LNHDA, SQIVND (reference sequence). This CDR3 comprises 16 residues. Trimming removed 7 bases from V and 1 base from J; junction bases left unmatched: 7. This CDR3 is CASTDRGSLNTGELFF. CDR3 bases read: TGTGCCAGTACGGACAGGGGTTCCCTGAACACCGGGGAG.

In regard to this clone: The read halts 3 residues ahead of the CDR3 end, with the missing end drawn from the germline J gene. V usage is TRBV20-1 and J usage is TRBJ2-1; 9 nucleotides line up with TRBD2. CDR3 length equals 15 residues. Germline values: CDR1 DFQATT, CDR2 SNEGSKA (reference sequence). V dropped 2 bases and J dropped 7; count of bases not matched to a gene: 9. The DNA read from the CDR3 is TGCAGTGCTAGATTCGCGGCGGGAGGGCGGAATGAG. The encoded protein is CSARFAAGGRNE. The entire CDR3 reads CSARFAAGGRNEQFF.

This clone was detected ten times or more. The CDR3 end lies 3 residues beyond the end of the read and is filled in from the germline J gene. The chain couples TRBV20-1 to TRBJ2-5, with 9 bases aligning to TRBD2. Trimming cost V 6 bases and J 0 bases; bases outside gene matches: 14. Per the germline V gene, CDR1 is DFQATT and CDR2 is SNEGSKA (reference sequence). The CDR3 length is 17 residues. The CDR3 here is CSAEPGLAVWYQETQYF. CDR3 bases read: TGCAGTGCGGAACCGGGACTAGCCGTCTGGTACCAAGAGACC.

This clone was counted only a few times. The read comes to an end 3 residues before the CDR3 does, leaving the germline J gene to fill in the end. Other DNA sequences from this sample encode an identical CDR3 as well. The V gene is TRBV20-1, the J gene TRBJ2-7; 9 bases fit TRBD1. CDR3 length equals 15 residues. CDR1 and CDR2 from the germline V gene are DFQATT and SNEGSKA (reference sequence). Unmatched junction bases numbered 8, after V lost 3 bases and J lost 2 bases. The sequenced part of the CDR3 DNA is TGCAGTGCTAGCCCCGGGACAGGGAGCCCCTACGAG. Encoded protein: CSASPGTGSPYE. From start to end, the CDR3 is CSASPGTGSPYEQYF.

In its sample, this clone was seen many times. The CDR3 reads CASSLPDRFSGNTIYF. CDR3 DNA (partial): TGTGCCAGCAGTTTACCGGACAGATTCTCTGGAAACACC. The V and J genes are TRBV12-3 or TRBV12-4 and TRBJ1-3; a possible D gene is TRBD1 (6 bases). The read terminates 3 residues ahead of where the CDR3 ends, so the germline J gene completes it. The V and J ends lost 2 bases and 0 bases respectively, with 11 bases between them. This CDR3 comprises 16 residues.

This clone was counted a few times. The sequence runs out 3 residues before the end of the CDR3; the remainder is reconstructed from the germline J gene. The chain uses TRBV10-2 and TRBJ1-2, with 7 bases fitting TRBD1. The CDR3 is 16 amino acids. V lost 2 bases to trimming and J lost 4 bases; unmatched junction nucleotides: 10. The germline CDR1 and CDR2 sequences are WSHSY and SAAADI. The CDR3 bases that were read are TGCGCCAGCAGTGAGACACATGACAGGGCTTTCTATGGC. Its translation: CASSETHDRAFYG. The whole CDR3 protein reads CASSETHDRAFYGYTF.

This clone was recorded at least ten times. The read finishes 3 residues shy of the CDR3 end, and the germline J gene is used to complete it. The rearrangement joins TRBV5-4 to TRBJ2-5; weak D call: TRBD2 (5 bases). The CDR3 covers 13 residues. Between the trimmed V and J ends, which lost 5 bases and 1 base, there was a span of 9 bases. CDR1 is SGHNT, CDR2 YYREEE, per germline (reference sequence). This CDR3 reads CASSRAAQETQYF. The CDR3 bases that were read are TGTGCCAGCAGTAGAGCGGCCCAAGAGACC.

This clone has only a few counts. The sequenced fragment ends 3 residues before the CDR3 boundary, so the rest is inferred from the germline J gene. The chain links TRBV20-1 to TRBJ2-1; 13 bases line up with TRBD2. This CDR3 has 20 amino acids. V dropped 0 bases and J dropped 4; count of bases not matched to a gene: 15. CDR1 and CDR2 (germline): DFQATT, SNEGSKA (reference sequence). The CDR3 bases that were read are TGCAGTGCTAGAGATCGCGGAGGGACTAGCGGGGAGGGGTTGTACAATGAG. Amino acids: CSARDRGGTSGEGLYNE. The whole CDR3 reads CSARDRGGTSGEGLYNEQFF.

This clone was found many times. The CDR3 end lies 3 residues beyond the end of the read and is filled in from the germline J gene. J is TRBJ2-3 and V is TRBV30, with D possibly TRBD2 on 5 matching bases. The CDR3 consists of 14 residues. From germline, CDR1 is GTSNPN and CDR2 SVGIG (reference sequence). V lost 3 bases and J lost 1, with 11 bases in between. CDR3 amino acids: CAWRRLAGTDTQYF. The CDR3 bases that were read are TGTGCCTGGAGGCGGCTAGCAGGCACAGATACG.

This clone was found many times. The CDR3 goes on 3 residues after the read ends, and that part is filled in from the germline J gene. The rearrangement links TRBV11-2 to TRBJ2-5; D gene uncertain. Trimming pared 1 base from V and 5 bases from J, leaving 14 bases between. Germline V CDR1 and CDR2: SGHAT, FQNNGV. The CDR3 is 15 amino acids. The CDR3 reads CASSLGAEQVETQYF. CDR3 bases read: TGTGCCAGCAGCTTAGGGGCCGAGCAGGTGGAGACC. Using reference TRBV11-2 and TRBJ2-5 for the parts outside the CDR3, the full variable domain is EAGVAQSPRYKIIEKRQSVAFWCNPISGHATLYWYQQILGQGPKLLIQFQNNGVVDDSQLPKDRFSAERLKGVDSTLKIQPAKLEDSAVYLCASSLGAEQVETQYFGPGTRLLVL.

This clone was counted a few times. The CDR3 extends 3 residues past the end of the read, so its final part is completed from the germline J gene. This sequence joins TRBV5-1 and TRBJ2-3; 14 bases align to TRBD2. CDR3 length equals 16 residues. With V trimmed by 4 bases and J by 1 base, 2 bases remained unmatched. The germline V gene encodes CDR1 SGHRS and CDR2 YFSETQ. The CDR3 region is CASSGGLAGGTDTQYF. The covered CDR3 bases are TGCGCCAGCAGCGGGGGACTAGCGGGAGGCACAGATACG.

This clone was observed a handful of times. The read falls 3 residues short of the CDR3 end, and the missing part is taken from the germline J gene. V is TRBV5-5 and J is TRBJ1-4; D unclear. Germline V gene lookup returns CDR1 SGHKS and CDR2 YYEKEE (reference sequence). V dropped 0 bases and J dropped 8 bases, with 8 bases sitting between them. CDR3 length: 13 amino acids. CDR3 in amino acids: CASSLVSGEKLFF. The covered CDR3 bases are TGTGCCAGCAGCTTGGTTTCGGGGGAAAAA.

This clone appeared many times. The CDR3 end is not reached by the read, which stops 3 residues before it; the germline J gene fills it in. The rearrangement joins TRBV29-1 to TRBJ2-7, with a tentative D call TRBD1 (6 bases). Trimming took off 4 bases at V and 2 bases at J, with 9 bases between the two ends. The CDR3 extends over 12 amino acids. Germline lookup yields CDR1 SQVTM and CDR2 ANQGSEA. The covered CDR3 bases are TGCAGCGTTGGTTCAGGGGCCTACGAG. Translation gives CSVGSGAYE. The complete CDR3 sequence is CSVGSGAYEQYF.

This clone was counted many times. The covered CDR3 bases are TGTGCCAGTAGCCGAGGGACTAGCGCCAGCACAGATACG. Amino acid sequence: CASSRGTSASTDT. The entire CDR3 reads CASSRGTSASTDTQYF. V gene TRBV19 combines with J gene TRBJ2-3, with 10 bases fitting TRBD2. The read falls 3 residues short of the CDR3 end, and the missing part is taken from the germline J gene. CDR1 is LNHDA, CDR2 SQIVND, per germline (reference sequence). J lost 0 bases, V lost 6 bases, and 6 bases had no gene match. This CDR3 spans 16 amino acids.

This clone was seen a handful of times. The sequenced CDR3 bases are TGTGCCAGAAGCTTGCAGTTAGCGGGAGCACTCGAG. Translation gives CARSLQLAGALE. The entire CDR3 reads CARSLQLAGALEQYF. The chain links TRBV5-3 to TRBJ2-7, with 9 bases matching TRBD2. Coverage ceases 3 residues before the CDR3 finishes, and the germline J gene fills in the end. TRBV5-3 is designated an ORF whose function remains uncertain. The trim removed 1 base at V and 6 bases at J, leaving 8 bases unmatched. The CDR3 totals 15 residues.

This clone was detected many times. CDR3 sequence: CASGIGTGATHEQYF. CDR3 bases read: TGCGCCAGCGGTATCGGGACAGGAGCAACCCACGAG. The chain links TRBV5-1 to TRBJ2-7; 8 nucleotides align to TRBD1. The read ends 3 residues before the CDR3 terminus; that terminus is restored from the germline J gene. This CDR3 contains 15 residues. Trimming removed 7 bases from V and 5 bases from J; junction bases left unmatched: 14. The germline CDR1 and CDR2 sequences are SGHRS and YFSETQ. The entire variable domain, with the rest obtained from reference TRBV5-1 and TRBJ2-7, is as follows: KAGVTQTPRYLIKTRGQQVTLSCSPISGHRSVSWYQQTPGQGLQFLFEYFSETQRNKGNFPGRFSGRQFSNSRSEMNVSTLELGDSALYLCASGIGTGATHEQYFGPGTRLTVT.

This clone was seen many times. The read finishes 3 residues shy of the CDR3 end, and the germline J gene is used to complete it. The chain is built from TRBV5-1 and TRBJ1-5; TRBD1 matches 7 bases. Germline loops: CDR1 SGHRS, CDR2 YFSETQ. This CDR3 comprises 16 residues. V was pared by 4 bases and J by 1 base, with 8 bases of the junction left unmatched. Here the CDR3 reads CASSQGDGASNQPQHF. The sequenced CDR3 bases are TGCGCCAGCAGCCAGGGGGACGGGGCGAGCAATCAGCCC.

The sample holds many counts of this clone. Read data end 3 residues before the CDR3 end; the end is taken from the germline J gene. The V call is TRBV5-1, the J call TRBJ1-1; 9 bases are shared with TRBD1. The germline gives CDR1 SGHRS, CDR2 YFSETQ. The CDR3 loop spans 15 amino acids. The DNA read from the CDR3 is TGCGCCAGCAGCCTCGGACCTCCGGGACAGGGAATT. It specifies CASSLGPPGQGI. From start to end, the CDR3 is CASSLGPPGQGIAFF.

This clone has ten or more counts. CDR3: CSAPGFMNTEAFF. CDR3 DNA (partial): TGCAGTGCTCCAGGGTTCATGAACACTGAA. The genes are TRBV20-1 and TRBJ1-1; possibly TRBD1 for D (5 bases). The CDR3 extends 3 residues past the end of the read, so its final part is completed from the germline J gene. The CDR3 consists of 13 residues. Germline V gives CDR1 DFQATT, CDR2 SNEGSKA (reference sequence). V was clipped by 5 bases and J by 0 bases, with 10 bases between them.

This clone was detected ten times or more. The CDR3 end falls 3 residues outside the read, so it is completed with the germline J gene. The chain employs TRBV2 and TRBJ2-3; TRBD2 agrees at 12 bases. The CDR3 sequence is 15 residues long. Germline values: CDR1 SNHLY, CDR2 FYNNEI. With V trimmed by 7 bases and J by 3 bases, 5 bases remained unmatched. The DNA read from the CDR3 is TGTGCCAGCAATGGACTAGCGGGGTCAACAGATACG. Protein sequence: CASNGLAGSTDT. The whole CDR3 protein reads CASNGLAGSTDTQYF. The whole variable domain, filled in from reference TRBV2 and TRBJ2-3, reads EPEVTQTPSHQVTQMGQEVILRCVPISNHLYFYWYRQILGQKVEFLVSFYNNEISEKSEIFDDQFSVERPDGSNFTLKIRSTKLEDSAMYFCASNGLAGSTDTQYFGPGTRLTVL.

Regarding this clone: The CDR3 extends 3 residues past the end of the read, so its final part is completed from the germline J gene. The chain recombines TRBV30 with TRBJ1-6, with D possibly matching TRBD1 (6 bases). The CDR3 sequence is 15 residues long. V shed 4 bases and J shed 7 bases, with 17 bases lying between them. Germline CDR1 reads GTSNPN; CDR2 reads SVGIG (reference sequence). The CDR3 DNA, read in part, is TGTGCCTGGAAATGGCAGGGGTATCTGAATTCACCC. The encoded protein is CAWKWQGYLNSP. Given in full, the CDR3 is CAWKWQGYLNSPLHF.

In its sample, this clone was seen many times. The read terminates 3 residues before the CDR3 end, so the remaining end is supplied by the germline J gene. The chain uses TRBV19 and TRBJ2-1; D perhaps matches TRBD1 (6 bases). Trimming took off 3 bases at V and 6 bases at J, with 9 bases between the two ends. CDR1 LNHDA and CDR2 SQIVND come from the germline V gene (reference sequence). The CDR3 is 13 residues long. CDR3 sequence: CASSISRGNEQFF. The DNA read from the CDR3 is TGTGCCAGTAGTATCTCCAGGGGCAATGAG.

Turning to this clone: The observed sequence ends 3 residues before the CDR3 terminus, with the missing tail filled in from the germline J gene. This chain connects TRBV20-1 to TRBJ2-7; D is perhaps TRBD2 (6 bases). Germline CDR1 and CDR2: DFQATT and SNEGSKA (reference sequence). The CDR3 has 15 amino acids. Deletions cut 3 bases from V and 3 bases from J, with 18 bases between. The CDR3 region is CSASRLWASDYEQYF. The CDR3 bases that were read are TGCAGTGCTAGTCGGCTTTGGGCTAGCGACTACGAG.